The next 32 T cell receptor beta chains were all read from a single sample in a study of T cell repertoires in cytomegalovirus infection. TCRdb reprocessed the reads via MiXCR and lists one record per CDR3 protein. The data contain roughly 500,000 distinct CDR3 sequences, 16% of them singletons. Sequencing input: CD8+ T cells from PBMCs. The source is a human donor in good health (CMV status not recorded). Some clones in this sample may be carry-over from other donors' samples.

The sample holds a few counts of this clonotype. This chain joins TRBV2 and TRBJ2-7; possible D gene TRBD2, 5 bases. V was clipped by 8 bases and J by 0 bases, with 8 bases between them. The germline gives CDR1 SNHLY, CDR2 FYNNEI. The CDR3 spans 12 residues. As DNA, the CDR3 is TGTGCCAGCGACACTAGCTCCTACGAGCAGTACTTC. Protein: CASDTSSYEQYF. Full variable domain (missing parts from reference TRBV2 and TRBJ2-7): EPEVTQTPSHQVTQMGQEVILRCVPISNHLYFYWYRQILGQKVEFLVSFYNNEISEKSEIFDDQFSVERPDGSNFTLKIRSTKLEDSAMYFCASDTSSYEQYFGPGTRLTVT.

V and J are TRBV6-1 and TRBJ1-2, with TRBD1 matching 10 bases. The CDR3 covers 12 residues. Germline CDR1 MNHNS, CDR2 SASEGT. With 6 bases clipped from V and 8 bases from J, the junction kept 3 bases outside the gene matches. CDR3 residues: CASRGTGVGYTF. CDR3 sequence (DNA): TGTGCCAGCAGAGGGACAGGGGTGGGCTACACCTTC.

In this sample, this clonotype turned up many times. V gene TRBV6-2 or TRBV6-3 combines with J gene TRBJ1-5; D call uncertain. Germline CDR1 MNHEY, CDR2 SVGEGT. Trimming cost V 6 bases and J 1 base, with 19 bases left between them. The CDR3 covers 17 residues. The CDR3: CASSSGQVVPSNQPQHF. CDR3 DNA: TGTGCCAGCAGCTCCGGCCAGGTGGTTCCGAGCAATCAGCCCCAGCATTTT.

This clonotype occurred a few times. The chain uses TRBV20-1 and TRBJ2-2; D might be TRBD1 (5 bases). This CDR3 is built from 15 residues. Deletions cut 5 bases from V and 3 bases from J, with 16 bases between. Germline CDR1 reads DFQATT; CDR2 reads SNEGSKA (reference sequence). The CDR3 region has the DNA TGCAGTGCTCACGCTCGGACAAAATACACCGGGGAGCTGTTTTTT. As protein: CSAHARTKYTGELFF.

There are many counts of this clonotype. The chain couples TRBV20-1 to TRBJ1-1, with 11 bases identical to TRBD1. The CDR3 extends over 13 amino acids. Germline V CDR1 and CDR2: DFQATT, SNEGSKA (reference sequence). J was trimmed by 8 bases and V by 6 bases; bases with no gene match: 8. In nucleotides, the CDR3 is TGCAGTGCGCACCGGGACAGGGGGAACGAAGCTTTCTTT. Translation gives CSAHRDRGNEAFF.

In its sample, this clonotype was seen many times. This chain connects TRBV4-1 to TRBJ2-2, with D maybe TRBD2 (7 bases). Germline values: CDR1 MGHRA, CDR2 YSYEKL. Trimming pared 3 bases from V and 2 bases from J, leaving 19 bases between. This CDR3 has 18 residues. The CDR3 sequence is CASSQDAGVGTNTGELFF. In nucleotides, the CDR3 is TGCGCCAGCAGCCAGGACGCGGGGGTAGGGACAAACACCGGGGAGCTGTTTTTT.

This clonotype was counted many times. This chain uses TRBV19 with TRBJ2-7, with TRBD1 identical over 9 bases. Trimming took 2 bases from V and 3 from J; bases not matched to a gene: 8. The CDR3 loop spans 16 amino acids. CDR1 is LNHDA, CDR2 SQIVND, per germline (reference sequence). The CDR3 reads CASSIWTGDPLYEQYF. The CDR3 nucleotides are TGTGCCAGTAGTATATGGACAGGGGATCCTCTCTACGAGCAGTACTTC.

Only one count was recorded for this clonotype. The chain joins TRBV13 to TRBJ2-1; 7 bases are shared with TRBD2. Germline trimming cut 5 bases from V and 0 bases from J; bases unmatched to any gene: 7. The length of the CDR3 is 16 residues. The germline V gene encodes CDR1 PRHDT and CDR2 FYEKMQ (reference sequence). The CDR3: CASSTAGGSSYNEQFF. The CDR3 bases are TGTGCCAGCAGCACCGCGGGCGGGAGCTCCTACAATGAGCAGTTCTTC.

This clonotype has ten or more counts. The chain has TRBV11-2 and TRBJ2-7, with 7 bases lining up with TRBD1. Germline lookup yields CDR1 SGHAT and CDR2 FQNNGV. The V and J ends lost 3 bases and 3 bases, in that order; junction bases with no gene match: 5. The CDR3 has 14 residues. The CDR3 region is CASSLGTENYEQYF. CDR3 coding DNA: TGTGCCAGCAGCTTGGGGACAGAGAACTACGAGCAGTACTTC.

The chain links TRBV4-2 to TRBJ2-1; D perhaps matches TRBD2 (6 bases). V gave up 1 base and J gave up 7 bases, with 14 bases separating them. The CDR3 has 15 amino acids. Germline loops: CDR1 LGHNA, CDR2 YNFKEQ. The CDR3 here is CASSQGVAARNEQFF. CDR3 bases: TGTGCCAGCAGCCAAGGGGTAGCGGCGAGGAATGAGCAGTTCTTC.

This clonotype was found many times. This chain uses TRBV15 with TRBJ2-1; 14 positions match TRBD2. Germline V lookup: CDR1 LNHNV, CDR2 YYDKDF (reference sequence). The CDR3 extends over 17 amino acids. J lost 9 bases, V lost 3 bases, and 10 bases had no gene match. In DNA form, the CDR3 reads TGTGCCACCAGCAGCTCTAGGACTAGCGGGAGGTTCAGTGAGCAGTTCTTC. This encodes CATSSSRTSGRFSEQFF.

This clonotype was seen many times. The chain couples TRBV19 to TRBJ2-1; TRBD2 agrees at 12 bases. CDR3 length: 19 amino acids. The germline gives CDR1 LNHDA, CDR2 SQIVND (reference sequence). With 5 bases clipped from V and 7 bases from J, the junction kept 18 bases outside the gene matches. CDR3 sequence: CASSPPPRLAGGRGNEQFF. The DNA for the CDR3 is TGTGCCAGTAGTCCACCCCCGCGGCTAGCGGGGGGGCGCGGTAATGAGCAGTTCTTC.

This clonotype was picked up one time. The chain couples TRBV4-1 to TRBJ2-7; no clear D gene. The germline CDR1 and CDR2 sequences are MGHRA and YSYEKL. This CDR3 region has 15 residues. Trimming removed 0 bases at V and 5 bases at J, with 14 bases between. In nucleotides, the CDR3 is TGCGCCAGCAGCCAAGAGGGGAAGCGTGTCGACGAGCAGTACTTC. Its protein is CASSQEGKRVDEQYF.

This chain uses TRBV20-1 with TRBJ2-6; 8 nucleotides align to TRBD1. The CDR3 is made up of 16 amino acids. With 4 bases clipped from V and 0 bases from J, the junction kept 5 bases outside the gene matches. The germline CDR1 and CDR2 sequences are DFQATT and SNEGSKA (reference sequence). The CDR3 protein is CSAKGTGFSGANVLTF. The CDR3, as DNA: TGCAGTGCTAAGGGGACAGGATTCTCTGGGGCCAACGTCCTGACTTTC.

Details on this clonotype: Given a much more abundant clone one base away, this may be a read error. The final CDR3 position lacks the conserved phenylalanine or tryptophan, pointing to a likely read error. This chain connects TRBV28 to TRBJ2-5, with 8 bases fitting TRBD2. Germline V gene data show CDR1 as MDHEN and CDR2 as SYDVKM. The junction had 12 bases not matched to a gene; V was cut back by 1 base and J by 5 bases. The length of the CDR3 is 17 residues. As DNA, the CDR3 is TGTGCCAGCAGTTTATTTGGGCTAGCGGGTTTTTTTGAGACCCAGTACTAC. Translated, it gives CASSLFGLAGFFETQYY.

In its sample, this clonotype was seen a few times. The V gene is TRBV4-1, the J gene TRBJ1-4; D uncertain. This CDR3 has 15 amino acids. The ends were cut back, 7 bases at V and 3 bases at J, with 15 bases in the middle. Germline V lookup: CDR1 MGHRA, CDR2 YSYEKL. CDR3 sequence (DNA): TGCGCCAGCACCTTAGGCTGGAGATCTAATGAAAAACTGTTTTTT. Amino acids: CASTLGWRSNEKLFF.

This clonotype has a count of ten or more. The DNA for the CDR3 is TGTGCCAGCAGTTTGTCGGGGGCTTTGAGCAATCAGCCCCAGCATTTT. Residues: CASSLSGALSNQPQHF. The rearrangement joins TRBV28 to TRBJ1-5; TRBD1 might be the D (6 bases). CDR3 size: 16 residues. Germline V gene data show CDR1 as MDHEN and CDR2 as SYDVKM. V gave up 3 bases and J gave up 1 base, with 13 bases separating them.

This clonotype occurred many times. The CDR3 region has the DNA TGTGCCAGCAGTTTAGCAGCGACTCAAGAGACCCAGTACTTC. Amino acids: CASSLAATQETQYF. This chain uses TRBV28 with TRBJ2-5; D is ambiguous. Trimming removed 2 bases at V and 2 bases at J, with 9 bases between. CDR3 length equals 14 residues. CDR1 and CDR2 (germline): MDHEN, SYDVKM.

This chain connects TRBV9 to TRBJ2-3; D remains ambiguous. The CDR3 is made up of 15 amino acids. Deletions cut 0 bases from V and 2 bases from J, with 10 bases between. Germline V lookup: CDR1 SGDLS, CDR2 YYNGEE. In DNA, the CDR3 is TGTGCCAGCAGCGTAGAGGCGGTAACCACAGATACGCAGTATTTT. Translating it yields CASSVEAVTTDTQYF.

This clonotype was observed at least ten times. The chain uses TRBV29-1 and TRBJ2-7; possibly TRBD2 for D (5 bases). V lost 1 base and J 2 bases, leaving 15 bases between the germline ends. There are 15 residues in the CDR3. The germline V gene encodes CDR1 SQVTM and CDR2 ANQGSEA. CDR3 DNA: TGCAGCGTTGAAGGGGGAGTGGTACCAGCCTACGAGCAGTACTTC. Protein: CSVEGGVVPAYEQYF.

The table lists this clonotype with a few counts. V usage is TRBV7-9 and J usage is TRBJ2-7; tentative D call: TRBD2 (6 bases). V was cut by 5 bases and J by 3 bases, with 14 bases left in between. The CDR3 has 14 residues. From germline, CDR1 is SEHNR and CDR2 FQNEAQ (reference sequence). DNA of the CDR3: TGTGCCAGCAGCCCCTGGAGGGACCGCTACGAGCAGTACTTC. Its protein product is CASSPWRDRYEQYF.

In its sample, this clonotype was seen many times. Written as DNA, the CDR3 is TGTGCCAGCAGTCCCCTCCCATCTGAAGCTTTCTTT. The encoded protein is CASSPLPSEAFF. The V call is TRBV12-3 or TRBV12-4, the J call TRBJ1-1; D remains unclear. The CDR3 loop spans 12 amino acids. V lost 5 bases and J lost 6, with 10 bases in between.

This clonotype was seen ten or more times. The chain is built from TRBV6-6 and TRBJ2-3, with TRBD2 matching 7 bases. The CDR3 length is 14 residues. V lost 7 bases and J lost 1; bases outside the gene matches: 5. Germline V gives CDR1 MNHNY, CDR2 SVGAGI (reference sequence). The CDR3 bases are TGTGCCAGCACCCAGGGAGGGCGCACAGATACGCAGTATTTT. It translates to CASTQGGRTDTQYF.

This clonotype has ten or more counts. The chain combines TRBV6-1 with TRBJ2-1; D possibly corresponds to TRBD1 (6 bases). V gave up 6 bases and J gave up 7 bases, with 13 bases separating them. Germline CDR1 reads MNHNS; CDR2 reads SASEGT. The CDR3 sequence is 13 residues long. The CDR3 protein is CASSLRGLNEQFF. CDR3 bases: TGTGCCAGCAGCTTGAGGGGGTTGAATGAGCAGTTCTTC.

The chain links TRBV29-1 to TRBJ2-2, with 8 bases that match TRBD2. With V trimmed by 4 bases and J by 11 bases, 9 bases remained unmatched. Germline V gives CDR1 SQVTM, CDR2 ANQGSEA. CDR3 length: 13 residues. CDR3 DNA: TGCAGCGTTGTATTTCGGGAGGGATTTGAGCTGTTTTTT. Translation: CSVVFREGFELFF.

This clonotype showed up many times. V gene TRBV2 combines with J gene TRBJ2-1, with 12 bases aligning to TRBD2. This CDR3 contains 20 residues. V lost 5 bases to trimming and J lost 0 bases; unmatched junction nucleotides: 14. The germline CDR1 and CDR2 sequences are SNHLY and FYNNEI. The CDR3 nucleotides are TGTGCCAGCAGTTTCTCCCCCCTAGCGGGGGGGGCTAGCTCCTACAATGAGCAGTTCTTC. This codes for CASSFSPLAGGASSYNEQFF.

This clonotype has a handful of counts. This chain joins TRBV6-6 and TRBJ1-1; no clear D. The CDR3 covers 13 residues. V lost 4 bases to trimming and J lost 3 bases, with 9 bases between them. The germline V gene has CDR1 MNHNY and CDR2 SVGAGI (reference sequence). In DNA form, the CDR3 reads TGTGCCAGCAGTTGGGATTGGGACACTGAAGCTTTCTTT. Amino acid sequence: CASSWDWDTEAFF.

This clonotype was counted ten times or more. The rearrangement links TRBV7-2 to TRBJ2-7; 7 bases agree with TRBD2. J lost 0 bases, V lost 5 bases, and 7 bases had no gene match. The germline gives CDR1 SGHTA, CDR2 FQGNSA. This CDR3 comprises 15 residues. Here the CDR3 reads CASSPAGLSSYEQYF. In DNA form, the CDR3 reads TGTGCCAGCAGCCCAGCGGGGCTGAGCTCCTACGAGCAGTACTTC.

This clonotype was seen a few times. Relative to the germline gene, one junction end is altered; a read error may explain this. The chain combines TRBV4-1 with TRBJ2-6; 9 bases map to TRBD1. Germline-derived CDR1 and CDR2 are MGHRA and YSYEKL. The CDR3 consists of 19 residues. The CDR3 spells CASSQVIGTGMTGANVLTF. In DNA form, the CDR3 reads TGTGCCAGCAGCCAAGTAATAGGGACAGGGATGACTGGGGCCAACGTCCTGACTTTC.

At least ten counts were recorded for this clonotype. This chain uses TRBV10-2 with TRBJ1-1; 10 bases align to TRBD1. CDR3 length: 14 amino acids. Germline CDR1 reads WSHSY; CDR2 reads SAAADI. J gave up 4 bases and V 7 bases, and 6 bases lay outside the gene matches. The CDR3 coding sequence is TGCGCCAGCACCGGACAGGGGGAGGGCACTGAAGCTTTCTTT. This encodes CASTGQGEGTEAFF.

The chain uses TRBV14 and TRBJ1-6; D gene unclear. The ends were cut back, 3 bases at V and 7 bases at J, with 13 bases in the middle. The CDR3 totals 15 residues. Germline CDR1 SGHDN, CDR2 FVKESK. CDR3 nucleotides: TGTGCCAGCAGCCACTTCCCCCCACAAAATTCACCCCTCCACTTT. This encodes CASSHFPPQNSPLHF.

On this clonotype: The CDR3 does not end in the conserved phenylalanine or tryptophan, so this is likely a read error. This chain joins TRBV28 and TRBJ2-7; the match to TRBD1 covers 7 bases. This CDR3 is built from 14 residues. Germline V gene sequence: CDR1 MDHEN, CDR2 SYDVKM. Trimming cost V 2 bases and J 5 bases; bases outside gene matches: 6. The CDR3 here is CASSLVRGYDEQYL. CDR3 nucleotides: TGTGCCAGCAGTTTAGTCAGGGGGTACGACGAGCAGTACTTA.